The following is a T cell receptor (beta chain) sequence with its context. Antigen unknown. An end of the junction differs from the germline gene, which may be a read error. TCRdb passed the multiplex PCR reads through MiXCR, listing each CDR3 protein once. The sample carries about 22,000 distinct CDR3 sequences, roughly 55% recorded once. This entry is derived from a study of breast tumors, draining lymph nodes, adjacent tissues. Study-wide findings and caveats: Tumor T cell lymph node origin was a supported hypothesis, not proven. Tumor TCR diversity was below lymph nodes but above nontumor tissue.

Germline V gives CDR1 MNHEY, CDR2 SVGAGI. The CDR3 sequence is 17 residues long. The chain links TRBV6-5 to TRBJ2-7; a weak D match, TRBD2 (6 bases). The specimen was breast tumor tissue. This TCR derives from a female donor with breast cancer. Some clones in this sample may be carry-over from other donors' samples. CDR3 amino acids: CAGSHARLTVGGYEQYF. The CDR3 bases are TGTGCCGGCAGTCACGCGCGGCTAACAGTCGGGGGTTACGAGCAGTACTTC.